This T cell receptor (beta chain) stems from a study of patients and donors after allogeneic stem cell transplantation. As for this clonotype: One end of the junction does not line up with germline, which may come from a read error.

The V gene's germline CDR1 is SQVTM and CDR2 ANQGSEA. The CDR3 loop spans 13 amino acids. TCRdb independently ran MiXCR on the RT-PCR reads; one entry per CDR3 protein. Among under 200,000 distinct CDR3 sequences listed, approximately 30% were seen once. The sample was blood, either unsorted or a sorted T cell fraction (not recorded which). The clonotype comes from a human donor who was either an allogeneic HSCT recipient or a stem cell or donor lymphocyte infusion donor (not recorded which). It is not recorded whose cells these are; they may come from a transplant donor. The chain employs TRBV29-1 and TRBJ2-7; D possibly corresponds to TRBD1 (5 bases). This CDR3 reads CSVVARVSHEQYF. Here the CDR3 DNA reads TGCAGCGTTGTTGCCAGGGTCTCCCACGAGCAGTACTTC.